This passage covers 27 T cell receptor beta chains from one sample sequenced in a study of cytomegalovirus exposure and HLA in healthy donors. This table comes from immunoSEQ multiplex PCR, and its TCRdb copy is limited to in-frame clones, with some not included. Of hundreds of thousands of clones listed, 86% are singletons. What was sequenced was PBMCs. Receptors were obtained from a woman aged 25 to 39 in good health and CMV-seropositive.

The chain has TRBV9 and TRBJ2-7, with a possible D match to TRBD2 (5 bases). The CDR3 totals 14 residues. In germline, CDR1 is SGDLS, CDR2 YYNGEE. The V end was cut by 4 bases, the J end by 0 bases, with 11 bases between. CDR3 sequence: CASSPGSSSYEQYF. The CDR3 DNA reads as TGTGCCAGCAGCCCGGGATCAAGCTCCTACGAGCAGTACTTC.

The chain joins TRBV21-1 to TRBJ2-7; TRBD1 was called by the table and not checked on the DNA. TRBV21-1 is a pseudogene locus. This CDR3 contains 17 residues. CDR3 bases: TGTGCCAGCAGCAAAGAAGTAGGAAACAGGGGGAGATACGAGCAGTACTTC. Translating gives CASSKEVGNRGRYEQYF.

This clone appeared once. The chain links TRBV6-6 to TRBJ2-7, with D tentatively TRBD1 (5 bases). The CDR3 covers 14 residues. V was pared by 6 bases and J by 4 bases, with 16 bases between. Germline CDR1 is MNHNY and CDR2 is SVGAGI (reference sequence). The CDR3 DNA reads TGTGCCAGCAGCTCAGGGCAGACCTTATACGAGCAGTACTTC. Protein product: CASSSGQTLYEQYF.

The rearrangement links TRBV5-6 to TRBJ2-2; D might be TRBD2 (6 bases). V lost 5 bases to trimming and J lost 3 bases, with 14 bases between them. The CDR3 runs to 15 residues. From germline, CDR1 is SGHDT and CDR2 YYEEEE. CDR3 DNA: TGTGCCAGCAGTTCCTCCGGGAGCTACACCGGGGAGCTGTTTTTT. Translated: CASSSSGSYTGELFF.

V is TRBV28 and J is TRBJ1-2; weak D call: TRBD1 (5 bases). CDR1 and CDR2 from the germline V gene are MDHEN and SYDVKM. The V gene lost 6 bases and the J gene lost 2 bases, with 13 bases spanning the gap. The CDR3 spans 14 residues. The CDR3 nucleotides read TGTGCCAGCAGCCACCGGGACTCAAACTATGGCTACACCTTC. This gives the protein CASSHRDSNYGYTF.

V usage is TRBV15 and J usage is TRBJ1-1; TRBD1 matches 12 bases. The CDR3 consists of 16 residues. Germline V gene lookup returns CDR1 LNHNV and CDR2 YYDKDF (reference sequence). J lost 6 bases, V lost 0 bases, and 5 bases had no gene match. CDR3 residues: CATSRESGQGAPEAFF. The CDR3 region has the DNA TGTGCCACCAGCAGAGAATCGGGACAGGGGGCCCCTGAAGCTTTCTTT.

The chain links TRBV2 to TRBJ1-4; 8 bases match TRBD1. The CDR3 contains 14 residues. Germline V gene sequence: CDR1 SNHLY, CDR2 FYNNEI. Trimming took 4 bases from V and 7 from J; bases not matched to a gene: 5. The CDR3 DNA follows: TGTGCCAGCAGTGCTGGGACAGGCAGTGAAAAACTGTTTTTT. Protein: CASSAGTGSEKLFF.

V is TRBV27 and J is TRBJ2-1; a weak D match, TRBD2 (5 bases). The CDR3 is 13 amino acids. Trimming shortened V by 4 bases and J by 3 bases, and 7 bases separated the two germline ends. Germline CDR1 MNHEY, CDR2 SMNVEV (reference sequence). DNA for the CDR3: TGTGCCAGCAGTTACACTAGCTACAATGAGCAGTTCTTC. Its protein product is CASSYTSYNEQFF.

The CDR3 sequence is CASSPGTGSRNYGYTF. The CDR3 coding sequence is TGTGCCAGCTCACCAGGGACAGGGAGTCGAAACTATGGCTACACCTTC. The gene calls are TRBV18 and TRBJ1-2, with 9 nucleotides matching TRBD1. The CDR3 length is 16 residues. J gave up 2 bases and V 2 bases, and 6 bases lay outside the gene matches. Germline V gene sequence: CDR1 KGHSH, CDR2 LQKENI.

This chain uses TRBV15 with TRBJ2-3, with 8 bases identical to TRBD2. Germline V CDR1 and CDR2: LNHNV, YYDKDF (reference sequence). The CDR3 has 18 amino acids. V shed 0 bases, J shed 4 bases, and the junction held 12 bases outside the gene matches. CDR3 residues: CATSRDLPLAGRSDTQYF. The CDR3 DNA sequence: TGTGCCACCAGCAGAGATCTCCCCCTAGCGGGTAGATCAGATACGCAGTATTTT.

V is TRBV28 and J is TRBJ2-7; tentative D call: TRBD1 (5 bases). This CDR3 is built from 16 residues. Germline V gives CDR1 MDHEN, CDR2 SYDVKM. The ends were cut back, 5 bases at V and 0 bases at J, with 17 bases in the middle. The CDR3 sequence is CASSARRGRSSYEQYF. CDR3 sequence (DNA): TGTGCCAGCAGTGCCCGTAGGGGAAGGAGCTCCTACGAGCAGTACTTC.

The chain employs TRBV9 and TRBJ2-1; 11 bases agree with TRBD2. CDR1 and CDR2 from the germline V gene are SGDLS and YYNGEE. The CDR3 loop spans 16 amino acids. Losses at the gene ends were 3 bases for V and 8 bases for J; bases not matched to a gene: 10. The CDR3 here is CASSDPSGRISYEQFF. CDR3 sequence (DNA): TGTGCCAGCAGCGACCCTAGCGGGAGGATTTCGTATGAGCAGTTCTTC.

The chain combines TRBV19 with TRBJ1-2; 9 bases line up with TRBD1. Germline-derived CDR1 and CDR2 are LNHDA and SQIVND (reference sequence). The CDR3 has 14 residues. With 7 bases clipped from V and 8 bases from J, the junction kept 11 bases outside the gene matches. The chain's CDR3 is CASTETGGARGYTF. CDR3 in DNA: TGTGCCAGTACCGAGACAGGGGGAGCTCGGGGCTACACCTTC.

This chain connects TRBV5-1 to TRBJ2-2; 12 bases match TRBD2. The length of the CDR3 is 15 residues. V lost 4 bases to trimming and J lost 7 bases; unmatched junction nucleotides: 5. CDR1 and CDR2 from the germline V gene are SGHRS and YFSETQ. The CDR3, as DNA: TGCGCCAGCAGCCCCCGGACTAGCGGGAACGGGGAGCTGTTTTTT. It yields the protein CASSPRTSGNGELFF.

The rearrangement uses TRBV5-1 and TRBJ2-2; 10 bases map to TRBD1. V gave up 5 bases and J gave up 4 bases; unmatched junction bases: 2. CDR3 length: 14 residues. The germline V gene encodes CDR1 SGHRS and CDR2 YFSETQ. As DNA, the CDR3 is TGCGCCAGCAGTGGGACAGGGGCCACCGGGGAGCTGTTTTTT. It encodes CASSGTGATGELFF.

CDR3 region: CASSHRGTEQYF. For the CDR3, the DNA is TGTGCCAGCAGTCACAGGGGAACCGAGCAGTACTTC. The chain is built from TRBV6-5 and TRBJ2-7; TRBD1 aligns across 7 bases. The CDR3 covers 12 residues. Germline CDR1 reads MNHEY; CDR2 reads SVGAGI. J gave up 6 bases and V 5 bases, and 4 bases lay outside the gene matches.

This clone was picked up a small number of times. Germline is not matched at one junction end, which may reflect a read error. The chain carries TRBV6-5 and TRBJ2-7; perhaps TRBD2 as D (6 bases). The germline CDR1 and CDR2 sequences are MNHEY and SVGAGI. This CDR3 spans 12 amino acids. The CDR3 is CASSSTGGVECF. The CDR3 coding sequence is TGTGCCAGCAGTTCCACGGGCGGGGTGGAGTGCTTC.

This sequence joins TRBV11-3 and TRBJ2-3; D may be TRBD2 (6 bases). V lost 5 bases and J 7 bases, leaving 13 bases between the germline ends. The germline CDR1 and CDR2 sequences are SGHNT and YENEEA. The CDR3 runs to 13 residues. CDR3 bases: TGTGCCAGCAGCGGAGGGGTCCGATATACGCAGTATTTT. Protein: CASSGGVRYTQYF.

The chain joins TRBV6-5 to TRBJ2-3; TRBD1 aligns across 8 bases. Germline values: CDR1 MNHEY, CDR2 SVGAGI. The CDR3 consists of 15 residues. V shed 7 bases, J shed 5 bases, and the junction held 11 bases outside the gene matches. The CDR3 region is CASTTSGGELDTQYF. CDR3 coding DNA: TGTGCCAGCACCACATCAGGGGGCGAATTAGATACGCAGTATTTT.

The gene calls are TRBV19 and TRBJ2-5, with 8 nucleotides matching TRBD2. From germline, CDR1 is LNHDA and CDR2 SQIVND (reference sequence). The length of the CDR3 is 13 residues. The junction had 3 bases not matched to a gene; V was cut back by 4 bases and J by 5 bases. CDR3 coding DNA: TGTGCCAGTAGTAGCGGGGGGCGGGAGACCCAGTACTTC. This encodes CASSSGGRETQYF.

V gene TRBV10-3 combines with J gene TRBJ1-5; 8 bases agree with TRBD1. The CDR3 sequence is 14 residues long. In germline, CDR1 is ENHRY, CDR2 SYGVKD. After removal of 11 bases from V and 5 bases from J, the junction contained 11 bases not matched to a gene. The CDR3 loop reads CAAGQGRGDQPQHF. For the CDR3, the DNA is TGTGCCGCCGGACAGGGACGAGGTGATCAGCCCCAGCATTTT.

The chain couples TRBV4-1 to TRBJ1-1; 11 bases are a match to TRBD1. The CDR3 loop spans 17 amino acids. Germline-derived CDR1 and CDR2 are MGHRA and YSYEKL. V shed 1 base and J 5 bases; nucleotides not matched to a gene: 9. CDR3 sequence (DNA): TGCGCCAGCAGCCAAGTTCGGGGGACAGGGGGTTGGACTGAAGCTTTCTTT. This codes for CASSQVRGTGGWTEAFF.

J is TRBJ2-5 and V is TRBV28, with 8 bases lining up with TRBD1. Losses at the gene ends were 5 bases for V and 0 bases for J; bases not matched to a gene: 8. This CDR3 is built from 16 residues. The germline V gene has CDR1 MDHEN and CDR2 SYDVKM. CDR3: CASSTHGQGDQETQYF. The CDR3 bases are TGTGCCAGCAGTACTCATGGACAGGGCGACCAAGAGACCCAGTACTTC. Full variable domain (remainder filled in from reference TRBV28 and TRBJ2-5): DVKVTQSSRYLVKRTGEKVFLECVQDMDHENMFWYRQDPGLGLRLIYFSYDVKMKEKGDIPEGYSVSREKKERFSLILESASTNQTSMYLCASSTHGQGDQETQYFGPGTRLLVL.

V and J are TRBV4-2 and TRBJ2-7, with D hard to call. Trimming took 1 base from V and 0 from J, leaving 7 bases between them. The CDR3 has 14 residues. Germline V CDR1 and CDR2: LGHNA, YNFKEQ. The CDR3 DNA is TGTGCCAGCAGCCAAGCTTCTTCCTCCTACGAGCAGTACTTC. Amino acids: CASSQASSSYEQYF.

The genes are TRBV27 and TRBJ2-2; a possible D gene is TRBD2 (5 bases). The length of the CDR3 is 14 residues. The V and J ends lost 1 base and 6 bases respectively, with 9 bases between them. Germline loops: CDR1 MNHEY, CDR2 SMNVEV (reference sequence). The CDR3 reads CASSLLARAGELFF. The CDR3 nucleotides are TGTGCCAGCAGTTTATTAGCGAGGGCCGGGGAGCTGTTTTTT.

The J gene is TRBJ1-1, the V gene TRBV7-2, with D perhaps matching TRBD1 (5 bases). CDR1 SGHTA and CDR2 FQGNSA come from the germline V gene. This CDR3 region has 15 residues. The V end was cut by 5 bases, the J end by 4 bases, with 17 bases between. The CDR3 here is CASSLTRAGGTEAFF. The CDR3 nucleotides are TGTGCCAGCAGCCTGACCAGGGCCGGGGGCACTGAAGCTTTCTTT. Full variable domain (outside the CDR3, taken from reference TRBV7-2 and TRBJ1-1): GAGVSQSPSNKVTEKGKDVELRCDPISGHTALYWYRQSLGQGLEFLIYFQGNSAPDKSGLPSDRFSAERTGGSVSTLTIQRTQQEDSAVYLCASSLTRAGGTEAFFGQGTRLTVV.

This sequence joins TRBV6-1 and TRBJ1-2, with 9 bases aligning to TRBD1. Germline V gene lookup returns CDR1 MNHNS and CDR2 SASEGT. This CDR3 is built from 15 residues. V shed 3 bases, J shed 7 bases, and the junction held 9 bases outside the gene matches. The CDR3 DNA is TGTGCCAGCAGTGACCGGGACAGGGTCCGGCTTGGCTACACCTTC. Its protein is CASSDRDRVRLGYTF.